This T cell receptor beta chain was captured in a study of blood T cell repertoires in COVID-19. About the research overall: The samples span acute and convalescent COVID-19 from the United States, Italy and Spain. Sources were T cells, B-cell-depleted T cells, or PBMCs; the material itself was cDNA or gDNA.

This CDR3 has 15 amino acids. Unmatched junction bases numbered 5, after V lost 3 bases and J lost 4 bases. Per the germline V gene, CDR1 is SGHVS and CDR2 is FQNEAQ. Original methodology: Amplification with reference gene primers provided the estimates of nucleated cell counts. Sequencing used immunoSEQ multiplex PCR; TCRdb keeps in-frame clones, though not all of them. The DNA was the basis for D and trimming; V, J and clone size are from that table. Found here are roughly 70,000 clones, about 92% of them singletons; the top ten hold 1.4% to 1.5%. This receptor was taken from a man aged 45-60 years with acute or convalescent COVID-19. What was sequenced was peripheral blood. The chain is built from TRBV7-8 and TRBJ2-7; 11 positions match TRBD2. The CDR3 loop is CASSLLGLAVYEQYF. The CDR3 coding sequence is TGTGCCAGCAGCTTGTTGGGACTAGCGGTGTACGAGCAGTACTTC.